This TCR beta chain was documented in a study of post-analysis software for immune sequencing data. Prepared TCR beta cDNA libraries contained unique molecular identifiers. TCRdb itself ran the PCR reads through MiXCR, one entry per CDR3 protein. The sample includes 750,000 to 950,000 distinct CDR3 sequences, about 53% of them seen just once. For this clonotype: Its cognate antigen is unknown.

The germline CDR1 and CDR2 sequences are DFQATT and SNEGSKA (reference sequence). V lost 6 bases and J 4 bases, leaving 16 bases between the germline ends. The CDR3 has 13 residues. Study results and limitations: Several TRBV segments were more frequent in patients than controls; TRBV5-6, TRBV5-1 and TRBV20-1 belonged to this group.

Input material: blood. This chain links TRBV20-1 with TRBJ2-7; tentative D call: TRBD1 (6 bases). The origin of this receptor is a girl aged 10 to 17 with multiple sclerosis. This CDR3 is CSAALNRVYEQYF. The CDR3, as DNA: TGCAGTGCCGCACTAAACAGGGTGTACGAGCAGTACTTC.